This T cell receptor beta chain was identified in a study of human T cells and chemical hapten exposure. Study results and caveats: With DPC sensitization, TCRs exceeding 1 in 1000 frequency showed no change.

CDR1 and CDR2 from the germline V gene are SEHNR and FQNEAQ (reference sequence). The V gene lost 2 bases and the J gene lost 6 bases, with 11 bases spanning the gap. The CDR3 consists of 13 residues. Time point noted: pre-sensitization, week 0. The treatment: therapeutic diphenylcyclopropenone sensitization with weekly scalp DPC. Blood was collected ahead of every patch test applied. Per the study methods: Counts of TCRs in each sample centred on a median of roughly 89,000 and extended from approximately 20,000 to 700,000. TCRdb redid the calling of the RACE reads with MiXCR, one entry per CDR3 protein. TCRdb's processing, not the authors' own work, is the source of the V and J calls. The sample contains roughly 100,000 distinct CDR3 sequences, 10% to 11% of which appear only once. This clonotype has at least ten counts. Its antigen is unidentified.

The V call is TRBV7-9, the J call TRBJ2-7, with D possibly being TRBD2 (6 bases). Sample: whole blood, taken in connection with sensitization to the hapten diphenylcyclopropenone (DPC). The TCR comes from a woman aged 60 to 75 with alopecia areata. Some clones in this sample may be carry-over from other donors' samples. DNA for the CDR3: TGTGCCAGCAGCTTATTGGACGGGGGCGAGCAGTACTTC. Amino acids: CASSLLDGGEQYF.